A single sample gave rise to the 7 T cell receptor beta chains below, sequenced in a study of blood T cell repertoires in COVID-19. The method was immunoSEQ multiplex PCR; TCRdb's version includes in-frame clones alone and lacks a portion of them. This sample has approximately 300,000 clones, with 80% to 90% found just once. The specimen sequenced was peripheral blood. The receptors were gathered from a man aged 30 to 39 with acute or convalescent COVID-19.

The V and J genes are TRBV2 and TRBJ1-1; 7 nucleotides match TRBD1. CDR3 length: 13 amino acids. Per germline, CDR1 SNHLY and CDR2 FYNNEI. The ends lost 11 bases at V and 3 bases at J; junction bases unmatched: 9. CDR3 nucleotide sequence: TGTGCCTGCTGCCGACAGGGAGACACTGAAGCTTTCTTT. It yields the protein CACCRQGDTEAFF.

This clone was observed a few times. J is TRBJ2-5 and V is TRBV7-3; tentative D call: TRBD2 (6 bases). Between the trimmed V and J ends, which lost 2 bases and 2 bases, there was a span of 9 bases. This CDR3 region has 14 residues. Looked up from germline, CDR1 is SGHTA and CDR2 is FQGTGA. In DNA, the CDR3 is TGTGCCAGCAGCTTAGCGGGAAATCAAGAGACCCAGTACTTC. Its translation is CASSLAGNQETQYF.

The chain carries TRBV4-1 and TRBJ1-2; 9 bases line up with TRBD1. Germline CDR1 reads MGHRA; CDR2 reads YSYEKL. The CDR3 has 15 residues. The J segment lost 1 base and the V segment lost 3 bases, leaving 3 bases of the junction unmatched. CDR3 loop: CASSQGQGYNYGYTF. The CDR3 DNA sequence: TGCGCCAGCAGCCAGGGACAGGGATATAACTATGGCTACACCTTC.

Details on this clone: The junction shows a germline mismatch at one end, possibly a read error. The chain is built from TRBV2 and TRBJ2-3; D may be TRBD2 (7 bases). Germline values: CDR1 SNHLY, CDR2 FYNNEI. The CDR3 totals 14 residues. CDR3: CASRDDGGGPAIDF. CDR3 nucleotides: TGTGCCAGCAGAGACGACGGCGGGGGCCCAGCGATCGATTTT.

This clone was detected once. The rearrangement uses TRBV2 and TRBJ1-1; the D gene is possibly TRBD1 (5 bases). The germline V gene has CDR1 SNHLY and CDR2 FYNNEI. V dropped 8 bases and J dropped 0 bases, with 10 bases sitting between them. The CDR3 is 13 amino acids. As DNA, the CDR3 is TGTGCCAGCCAAGGGGATGTGAACACTGAAGCTTTCTTT. This gives the protein CASQGDVNTEAFF.

The rearrangement uses TRBV2 and TRBJ2-1, with 9 bases fitting TRBD2. V lost 10 bases and J lost 8; bases outside the gene matches: 12. CDR3 length equals 14 residues. CDR1 is SNHLY, CDR2 FYNNEI, per germline. CDR3 DNA sequence: TGTGCCACCGGACCCATAGCGGGAGACGATGAGCAGTTCTTC. Its protein product is CATGPIAGDDEQFF.

Notes on this clone: At one boundary the junction diverges from the germline segment, which might be a read error. The sample holds other DNA sequences that translate to the same CDR3. The J gene is TRBJ1-2, the V gene TRBV19; possible D gene TRBD1, 5 bases. The CDR3 has 13 amino acids. CDR1 LNHDA and CDR2 SQIVND come from the germline V gene (reference sequence). CDR3 nucleotide sequence: TGTGCCAGCAGTACTTCCGACAGCTATGGCTACACCTTC. Residues: CASSTSDSYGYTF. The full variable domain, completed using reference TRBV19 and TRBJ1-2, is DGGITQSPKYLFRKEGQNVTLSCEQNLNHDAMYWYRQDPGQGLRLIYYSQIVNDFQKGDIAEGYSVSREKKESFPLTVTSAQKNPTAFYLCASSTSDSYGYTFGSGTRLTVV.